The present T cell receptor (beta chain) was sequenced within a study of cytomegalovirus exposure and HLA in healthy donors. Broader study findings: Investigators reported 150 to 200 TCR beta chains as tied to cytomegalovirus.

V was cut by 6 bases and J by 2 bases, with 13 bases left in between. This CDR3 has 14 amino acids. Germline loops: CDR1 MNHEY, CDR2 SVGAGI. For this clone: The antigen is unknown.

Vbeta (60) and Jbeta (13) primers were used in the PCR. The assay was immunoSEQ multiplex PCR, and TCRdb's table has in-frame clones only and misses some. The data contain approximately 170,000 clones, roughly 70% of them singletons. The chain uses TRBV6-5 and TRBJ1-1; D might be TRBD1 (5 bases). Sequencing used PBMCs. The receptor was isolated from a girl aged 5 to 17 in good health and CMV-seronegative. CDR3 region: CASRSTEFNTEAFF. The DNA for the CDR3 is TGTGCCAGCAGGTCGACAGAATTTAACACTGAAGCTTTCTTT.